Shown below are 29 T cell receptor beta chains from a single sample sequenced in a study of metastatic and nonmetastatic thyroid tumors. Each patient went into thyroid surgery without having received any treatment. TCRdb used MiXCR to call clones anew from the PCR reads. The sample records 25,000 to 30,000 clones, 24% being singletons. The sequencing input was blood. The receptors shown here come from a female donor with papillary thyroid cancer or a benign thyroid nodule (not recorded which). Some clones in this sample may be carry-over from other donors' samples.

V gene TRBV20-1 combines with J gene TRBJ1-6; D is unclear. The CDR3 sequence is 12 residues long. Looked up from germline, CDR1 is DFQATT and CDR2 is SNEGSKA (reference sequence). The CDR3: CSVSGFWSPLHF. CDR3 sequence (DNA): TGCAGCGTCTCGGGGTTTTGGTCACCCCTCCACTTT.

This clone is classed as medium-sized. V and J are TRBV6-2 or TRBV6-3 and TRBJ2-7, with 9 bases fitting TRBD2. Germline V CDR1 and CDR2: MNHEY, SVGEGT. V shed 2 bases, J shed 1 base, and the junction held 6 bases outside the gene matches. The CDR3 spans 16 residues. The CDR3 is CASSYVLSGGSYEQYF. CDR3 nucleotides: TGTGCCAGCAGTTACGTTCTTAGCGGGGGATCCTACGAGCAGTACTTC.

This clone was observed many times. With a much larger clone just one base away, this may be a read error. This same CDR3 is encoded by further DNA sequences in the sample. The V call is TRBV7-2, the J call TRBJ1-1; D ambiguous. The germline V gene has CDR1 SGHTA and CDR2 FQGNSA. V was trimmed by 5 bases and J by 3 bases, leaving 4 bases between them. This CDR3 region has 11 residues. The chain's CDR3 is CASSLDTEAFF. The CDR3 coding sequence is TGTGCCAGCAGCCTCGACACTGAAGCTTTCTTT.

V gene TRBV2 combines with J gene TRBJ2-7; D gene uncertain. Germline CDR1 SNHLY, CDR2 FYNNEI. V dropped 5 bases and J dropped 2 bases, with 7 bases sitting between them. This CDR3 has 12 amino acids. The CDR3 is CASSSQTYEQYF. CDR3 nucleotides: TGTGCCAGCAGTTCGCAGACCTACGAGCAGTACTTC. The full variable domain, completed using reference TRBV2 and TRBJ2-7, is EPEVTQTPSHQVTQMGQEVILRCVPISNHLYFYWYRQILGQKVEFLVSFYNNEISEKSEIFDDQFSVERPDGSNFTLKIRSTKLEDSAMYFCASSSQTYEQYFGPGTRLTVT.

A note on this clone: At one end the junction does not follow the germline gene, possibly because of a read error. This chain links TRBV20-1 with TRBJ2-2, with TRBD2 matching 8 bases. This CDR3 has 18 residues. Germline V lookup: CDR1 DFQATT, CDR2 SNEGSKA (reference sequence). The CDR3 is CSARGGHGRRGRSGDLFF. DNA of the CDR3: TGCAGTGCTAGAGGAGGGCATGGTCGGCGCGGGAGGTCCGGGGATCTGTTTTTT.

CDR3 residues: CASSEARGVYTDTQYF. In DNA, the CDR3 is TGTGCCAGCAGTGAAGCGAGGGGCGTCTACACAGATACGCAGTATTTT. V gene TRBV6-1 combines with J gene TRBJ2-3; D could derive from TRBD1 or TRBD2 (5 bases each). The CDR3 runs 16 residues. Germline values: CDR1 MNHNS, CDR2 SASEGT. With 0 bases removed from V and 2 bases from J, the gap between germline ends came to 12 bases.

At least ten counts were recorded for this clone. This chain links TRBV19 with TRBJ2-1, with TRBD2 matching 9 bases. The CDR3 spans 16 residues. Germline assignment: CDR1 LNHDA and CDR2 SQIVND (reference sequence). The J segment lost 1 base and the V segment lost 3 bases, leaving 4 bases of the junction unmatched. DNA of the CDR3: TGTGCCAGTAGTATCCAAGCGGGGGGATCCTACAATGAGCAGTTCTTC. This translates into CASSIQAGGSYNEQFF.

The J gene is TRBJ1-1, the V gene TRBV7-3; TRBD1 might be the D (6 bases). V was pared by 6 bases and J by 0 bases, with 14 bases between. There are 15 residues in the CDR3. CDR1 and CDR2 (germline): SGHTA, FQGTGA. The chain's CDR3 is CASRTTGVVNTEAFF. Written as DNA, the CDR3 is TGTGCCAGCAGAACGACAGGCGTGGTGAACACTGAAGCTTTCTTT.

Many counts were recorded for this clone. This chain links TRBV7-2 with TRBJ2-2; D is ambiguous. The CDR3 sequence is 13 residues long. Germline V CDR1 and CDR2: SGHTA, FQGNSA. Trimming removed 8 bases from V and 5 bases from J, with 12 bases in between. CDR3 amino acids: CASSIFVTGELFF. The CDR3 DNA reads TGTGCCAGCTCCATTTTCGTGACCGGGGAGCTGTTTTTT.

There are many counts of this clone. The chain links TRBV9 to TRBJ2-1; no definite D call. CDR1 and CDR2 from the germline V gene are SGDLS and YYNGEE. V gave up 0 bases and J gave up 9 bases, with 10 bases separating them. CDR3 length equals 13 residues. CDR3: CASSVEAISEQFF. For the CDR3, the DNA is TGTGCCAGCAGCGTAGAGGCGATAAGTGAGCAGTTCTTC.

This chain uses TRBV27 with TRBJ2-7; a possible D gene is TRBD1 (6 bases). Germline loops: CDR1 MNHEY, CDR2 SMNVEV (reference sequence). The CDR3 has 15 amino acids. Trimming left V 7 bases short and J 2 bases short, with 18 bases between. CDR3 nucleotide sequence: TGTGCCAGCAAACCCTCCGCGACAGGAGCCTACGAGCAGTACTTC. Its protein product is CASKPSATGAYEQYF.

In this sample, this clone turned up many times. The chain couples TRBV20-1 to TRBJ2-5; TRBD2 agrees at 13 bases. In germline, CDR1 is DFQATT, CDR2 SNEGSKA (reference sequence). The V and J ends lost 0 bases and 2 bases, in that order; junction bases with no gene match: 9. CDR3 size: 18 residues. The CDR3 sequence is CSAREELAGGLGQETQYF. The CDR3 DNA follows: TGCAGTGCTAGAGAGGAACTAGCGGGAGGGTTGGGGCAAGAGACCCAGTACTTC.

This clone was counted between two and nine times. Here the CDR3 omits its conserved ending phenylalanine or tryptophan, so a read error is the likely source. Because the CDR3's place on the DNA is in doubt, the DNA is left out and the CDR3 is given as listed by TCRdb. The CDR3 protein is CASSLVSWFS. The rearrangement joins TRBV7-2 to TRBJ2-7. A total of 10 residues make up the CDR3, ends included. Germline CDR1 reads SGHTA; CDR2 reads FQGNSA.

The sample holds a few counts of this clone. The chain is built from TRBV6-1 and TRBJ2-3, with 7 bases fitting TRBD1. The V and J ends lost 5 bases and 9 bases, in that order; junction bases with no gene match: 11. The CDR3 loop spans 14 amino acids. In germline, CDR1 is MNHNS, CDR2 SASEGT. The CDR3 sequence is CASSTWTGRGTQYF. CDR3 DNA: TGTGCCAGCAGTACCTGGACAGGCAGAGGGACGCAGTATTTT.

Here the CDR3 reads CASRNPRGLNTEAFF. CDR3 nucleotides: TGTGCCAGTAGGAATCCGCGGGGTCTTAACACTGAAGCTTTCTTT. J is TRBJ1-1 and V is TRBV19; D remains unclear. The CDR3 is 15 amino acids. The V end lost 6 bases, the J end lost 2 bases, and 16 bases lay between the germline ends. Germline-derived CDR1 and CDR2 are LNHDA and SQIVND (reference sequence).

This clone was seen at least ten times. The rearrangement joins TRBV19 to TRBJ2-1, with 9 bases that match TRBD2. This CDR3 is 16 amino acids long. V gave up 5 bases and J gave up 8 bases; unmatched junction bases: 13. Per germline, CDR1 LNHDA and CDR2 SQIVND (reference sequence). CDR3: CASSGIAGVVVDEQFF. The CDR3 region has the DNA TGTGCCAGTAGTGGTATAGCGGGAGTTGTCGTGGATGAGCAGTTCTTC.

The chain recombines TRBV7-3 with TRBJ2-7; tentative D call: TRBD2 (5 bases). The CDR3 consists of 13 residues. Germline V lookup: CDR1 SGHTA, CDR2 FQGTGA. The germline V and J ends were trimmed by 5 bases and 4 bases, with 12 bases remaining between them. The CDR3 DNA follows: TGTGCCAGCAGCCCTCAGGAGCGGTACGAGCAGTACTTC. Protein sequence: CASSPQERYEQYF.

This clone was recorded at least ten times. The chain has TRBV2 and TRBJ2-3, with D maybe TRBD2 (6 bases). Trimming stripped 3 bases from V and 2 bases from J, with 12 bases between. There are 15 residues in the CDR3. Germline-derived CDR1 and CDR2 are SNHLY and FYNNEI. CDR3 in DNA: TGTGCCAGCAGTGACGGCGGGATGGTCACAGATACGCAGTATTTT. Amino acids: CASSDGGMVTDTQYF.

This clone was found many times. The chain is built from TRBV5-1 and TRBJ2-3; 8 bases agree with TRBD2. Germline CDR1 reads SGHRS; CDR2 reads YFSETQ. There are 16 residues in the CDR3. V was clipped by 0 bases and J by 2 bases; unmatched bases: 5. The CDR3 DNA sequence: TGCGCCAGCAGCTTGGGGCTAGCGGGTTACACAGATACGCAGTATTTT. Protein product: CASSLGLAGYTDTQYF.

There are many counts of this clone. V and J are TRBV11-3 and TRBJ1-1, with D unresolved. Trimming stripped 3 bases from V and 3 bases from J, with 17 bases between. The germline V gene encodes CDR1 SGHNT and CDR2 YENEEA. The CDR3 spans 16 residues. In DNA, the CDR3 is TGTGCCAGCAGCTTTCCCCCCGAAGGTTGGGACACTGAAGCTTTCTTT. Translated: CASSFPPEGWDTEAFF.

The table lists this clone with many counts. The chain carries TRBV19 and TRBJ2-1; 8 bases agree with TRBD2. Trimming at V came to 0 bases and at J to 5 bases, leaving 12 bases not matched to a gene. Per germline, CDR1 LNHDA and CDR2 SQIVND (reference sequence). CDR3 size: 18 residues. The CDR3 region is CASSIDGPRGDLDNEQFF. DNA of the CDR3: TGTGCCAGTAGTATAGATGGCCCGCGGGGGGATTTAGACAATGAGCAGTTCTTC.

This clone was found many times. The chain combines TRBV25-1 with TRBJ2-5; a possible D gene is TRBD1 (6 bases). The V gene's germline CDR1 is MGHDK and CDR2 SYGVNS. The ends were cut back, 4 bases at V and 2 bases at J, with 20 bases in the middle. This CDR3 spans 17 amino acids. CDR3 region: CASSGRTETGPQETQYF. The CDR3 DNA reads as TGTGCCAGCAGTGGAAGGACAGAAACGGGCCCTCAAGAGACCCAGTACTTC.

Turning to this clone: Other DNA sequences in the same sample also yield this CDR3. V and J are TRBV5-4 and TRBJ2-5; D unclear. V was trimmed by 0 bases and J by 3 bases, leaving 3 bases between them. The germline gives CDR1 SGHNT, CDR2 YYREEE (reference sequence). The CDR3 is 12 residues long. CDR3 sequence: CASSLAEETQYF. The CDR3 region has the DNA TGTGCCAGCAGCTTGGCAGAAGAGACCCAGTACTTC.

This clone was counted ten times or more. This chain links TRBV5-8 with TRBJ2-6; D unclear. This CDR3 is 16 amino acids long. V shed 5 bases and J shed 0 bases, with 12 bases lying between them. Germline V gene lookup returns CDR1 SGHTS and CDR2 YDEGEE. The CDR3 bases are TGTGCCAGCAGAACCCGGTCGAGCTCTGGGGCCAACGTCCTGACTTTC. Protein: CASRTRSSSGANVLTF.

This clone has more than one count but fewer than ten. Other nucleotide sequences from this sample produce the same CDR3. V and J are TRBV6-4 and TRBJ2-2; 7 bases line up with TRBD2. CDR1 is MRHNA and CDR2 is SNTAGT in the germline V gene. The CDR3 loop spans 18 amino acids. The V gene end was trimmed by 4 bases and the J gene end by 1 base; junction bases not matched to a gene: 12. The CDR3 DNA sequence: TGTGCCAGCAGTGGGACTAGTGGGAGGGCGTGGAACACCGGGGAGCTGTTTTTT. It encodes CASSGTSGRAWNTGELFF.

Ten or more counts support this clone. The chain joins TRBV10-3 to TRBJ1-2; the match to TRBD1 covers 10 bases. The CDR3 runs to 14 residues. The V and J ends lost 4 bases and 7 bases, in that order; junction bases with no gene match: 6. Germline V gene data show CDR1 as ENHRY and CDR2 as SYGVKD. CDR3 amino acids: CAISVDRGRSGYTF. The CDR3 coding sequence is TGTGCCATCAGTGTAGACAGGGGGCGATCTGGCTACACCTTC.

Many counts were recorded for this clone. The chain recombines TRBV10-3 with TRBJ2-1; tentatively, D is TRBD1 or TRBD2 (5 bases each). This CDR3 has 19 amino acids. CDR1 and CDR2 (germline): ENHRY, SYGVKD. V was trimmed by 0 bases and J by 8 bases, leaving 26 bases between them. The CDR3 region has the DNA TGTGCCATCAGTGAGTCGTGGGGAAGTACAGGAGGAATACGTGATGAGCAGTTCTTC. Its protein is CAISESWGSTGGIRDEQFF.

This clone occurred many times. The chain has TRBV20-1 and TRBJ2-2, with TRBD1 matching 12 bases. Germline lookup yields CDR1 DFQATT and CDR2 SNEGSKA (reference sequence). The V segment lost 5 bases and the J segment 3 bases; nucleotides outside the gene matches: 7. The CDR3 is made up of 16 amino acids. CDR3 sequence (DNA): TGCAGTGCTCCGGGACAGGGGGCCCCCTACACCGGGGAGCTGTTTTTT. This codes for CSAPGQGAPYTGELFF.

This clone came up a few times. The junction differs from germline at one of its ends, possibly a read error. This chain links TRBV28 with TRBJ2-3; 8 bases agree with TRBD2. Germline V CDR1 and CDR2: MDHEN, SYDVKM. The CDR3 length is 19 residues. CDR3 bases: TGTGCCAGCAGTTCGACTACCAAGCGGGAGAGGTTCGGCACGGATACGCAGTATTTT. It is translated as CASSSTTKRERFGTDTQYF. Full variable domain (outside the CDR3, taken from reference TRBV28 and TRBJ2-3): DVKVTQSSRYLVKRTGEKVFLECVQDMDHENMFWYRQDPGLGLRLIYFSYDVKMKEKGDIPEGYSVSREKKERFSLILESASTNQTSMYLCASSSTTKRERFGTDTQYFGPGTRLTVL.